A single T cell receptor (beta chain) is shown here with its context. No cognate antigen has been identified for it. Qualities for individual bases were not recorded, and no much larger clone is one base off. Synthetic TCR analog templates were spiked into each PCR so that absolute template abundance could be estimated from read counts. The immunoSEQ assay was used to amplify TCRbeta CDR3 regions from genomic DNA with bias-controlled V and J gene primers. Sequencing of rearranged TCRbeta segments was performed at approximately 20X coverage. The original pipeline was this. Sequencing errors were corrected by clustering, and CDR3s were annotated against IMGT so that V, D and J genes could be assigned. Downstream analyses used only productive TCRbeta rearrangements, leaving out any out-of-frame or stop-codon sequences. To compute clonality, Shannon entropy was normalized by the log of the number of unique productive sequences and then subtracted from one. Clones differing between time points or between blood and tumor were identified by Fisher's exact test with Benjamini-Hochberg correction at adjusted p below 0.01. The table was pulled from immuneACCESS by TCRdb, which kept in-frame rearrangements only. Such tables lose some clones; where checked, under half of the loss comes from unresolved V genes, and the rest has no known cause. V and J calls plus clone size are reproduced from that table; the DNA served to infer D and trimming. The sample profile shows about 50,000 clones; 86% of them were found once. Roughly 20% of the sample rests with the top ten.

The time point label of this sample denotes: pretreatment peripheral blood. The cohort comprised approximately 30 patients with locally advanced or metastatic urothelial carcinoma treated at Memorial Sloan Kettering on a trial protocol. Peripheral blood mononuclear cells were collected pretreatment and during treatment, at between 1 and 8 total time points per patient. The Qiagen DNeasy Blood extraction kit was used to purify genomic DNA from total PBMCs and from tumor samples. PBMCs were collected pretreatment and during treatment, and were isolated and stored as previously described. These data are taken from a study of PD-L1 blockade in urothelial cancer (dated by TCRdb to the late 2010s). Background for the entire study: Therapy was started at some point between 2013 and 2015 for all patients, and atezolizumab 1,200 mg was administered intravenously every 3 weeks. Under 10 patients achieved durable clinical benefit and around 19 did not. Just over 28 patients had pretreatment blood TCR-seq, about 24 had at least one posttreatment blood collection, and about 24 had tumor TCR-seq. Durable clinical benefit meant progression-free survival longer than 6 months, and TCR features were also tested against progression-free and overall survival. An ECOG performance status of 0 or 1 was recorded for the patients, and 0 to 3 prior chemotherapy regimens had been received by the patients. The study was an exploratory multi-omic analysis of somatic, immune and clinical correlates of response to PD-L1 blockade with atezolizumab in urothelial cancer. Pretreatment tumor samples, along with matched peripheral blood collected serially before and after atezolizumab treatment, underwent TCR sequencing. About 85% of the roughly 30 patients were males with bladder-origin urothelial cancer, and 18 of 29 reported a prior smoking history. Whole exome sequencing and RNA sequencing of pretreatment tumors were performed alongside TCR sequencing in the same patients. A median of roughly 140,000 T cells and some 90,000 unique TCRs was obtained from blood samples, and a median clonality of roughly 0.08 was observed. Blood samples were analyzed 3 weeks after the start of treatment (second dose) and 6 weeks after the start of treatment.

The paper's findings and limits, for the study overall: Because the sample size was small (n of about 27) and many of the analyses were exploratory, the results are meant to be hypothesis-generating. Improved progression-free and overall survival was found to be associated with pretreatment peripheral blood TCR clonality below the median. Patients with durable benefit showed greater expansion of tumor-associated TCR clones in peripheral blood 3 weeks after starting treatment (n of about 20, p = 0.022).

Including cysteine and phenylalanine, the CDR3 has 14 amino acids. The CDR3 DNA has 42 bases and is translated from base 1. Taken from the germline V gene (reference sequence), the CDR1 and CDR2 loops are LNHDA and SQIVND. Trimming costs V 5 bases and J 2 bases, and their ends lie 12 bases apart. This sequence was found in a man aged 55 to 70 with urothelial cancer. The sample in question was PBMCs, obtained around atezolizumab (anti-PD-L1) treatment. This sequence uses TRBV19 and TRBJ1-2; TRBD1 is possibly the D segment (6 matching bases). The bases are TGTGCCAGTAGTGGACAGAAGTCAAACTATGGCTACACCTTC. The translation is CASSGQKSNYGYTF. The reference TRBV19 and TRBJ1-2 proteins fill in what lies around the CDR3, so the full variable domain reads DGGITQSPKYLFRKEGQNVTLSCEQNLNHDAMYWYRQDPGQGLRLIYYSQIVNDFQKGDIAEGYSVSREKKESFPLTVTSAQKNPTAFYLCASSGQKSNYGYTFGSGTRLTVV.